This TCR beta chain was sequenced in a study of glioma-infiltrating T cells. The length of the CDR3 is 13 residues. Germline CDR1 is LGHDT and CDR2 is YNNKEL (reference sequence). V was clipped by 5 bases and J by 7 bases; unmatched bases: 6. Using RNA template, CDR3s of TCR alpha and beta were amplified with iRepertoire arm-PCR. Via MiXCR, TCRdb re-called the multiplex PCR reads, giving one row per CDR3 protein. The profile shows fewer than 500,000 distinct CDR3 sequences, 41% of them singletons. Sequenced material: glioma tissue, nonneoplastic brain tissue, or PBMCs (not recorded which). The TCR sequence derives from a human donor with low-grade glioma or glioblastoma, undergoing nonglioma brain surgery, or in good health (not recorded which). The rearrangement uses TRBV3-1 and TRBJ2-7, with TRBD2 matching 9 bases. The CDR3 DNA sequence: TGTGCCAGCAGCTTAGCGGGAGATCCGGAGCAGTACTTC. It codes for CASSLAGDPEQYF.